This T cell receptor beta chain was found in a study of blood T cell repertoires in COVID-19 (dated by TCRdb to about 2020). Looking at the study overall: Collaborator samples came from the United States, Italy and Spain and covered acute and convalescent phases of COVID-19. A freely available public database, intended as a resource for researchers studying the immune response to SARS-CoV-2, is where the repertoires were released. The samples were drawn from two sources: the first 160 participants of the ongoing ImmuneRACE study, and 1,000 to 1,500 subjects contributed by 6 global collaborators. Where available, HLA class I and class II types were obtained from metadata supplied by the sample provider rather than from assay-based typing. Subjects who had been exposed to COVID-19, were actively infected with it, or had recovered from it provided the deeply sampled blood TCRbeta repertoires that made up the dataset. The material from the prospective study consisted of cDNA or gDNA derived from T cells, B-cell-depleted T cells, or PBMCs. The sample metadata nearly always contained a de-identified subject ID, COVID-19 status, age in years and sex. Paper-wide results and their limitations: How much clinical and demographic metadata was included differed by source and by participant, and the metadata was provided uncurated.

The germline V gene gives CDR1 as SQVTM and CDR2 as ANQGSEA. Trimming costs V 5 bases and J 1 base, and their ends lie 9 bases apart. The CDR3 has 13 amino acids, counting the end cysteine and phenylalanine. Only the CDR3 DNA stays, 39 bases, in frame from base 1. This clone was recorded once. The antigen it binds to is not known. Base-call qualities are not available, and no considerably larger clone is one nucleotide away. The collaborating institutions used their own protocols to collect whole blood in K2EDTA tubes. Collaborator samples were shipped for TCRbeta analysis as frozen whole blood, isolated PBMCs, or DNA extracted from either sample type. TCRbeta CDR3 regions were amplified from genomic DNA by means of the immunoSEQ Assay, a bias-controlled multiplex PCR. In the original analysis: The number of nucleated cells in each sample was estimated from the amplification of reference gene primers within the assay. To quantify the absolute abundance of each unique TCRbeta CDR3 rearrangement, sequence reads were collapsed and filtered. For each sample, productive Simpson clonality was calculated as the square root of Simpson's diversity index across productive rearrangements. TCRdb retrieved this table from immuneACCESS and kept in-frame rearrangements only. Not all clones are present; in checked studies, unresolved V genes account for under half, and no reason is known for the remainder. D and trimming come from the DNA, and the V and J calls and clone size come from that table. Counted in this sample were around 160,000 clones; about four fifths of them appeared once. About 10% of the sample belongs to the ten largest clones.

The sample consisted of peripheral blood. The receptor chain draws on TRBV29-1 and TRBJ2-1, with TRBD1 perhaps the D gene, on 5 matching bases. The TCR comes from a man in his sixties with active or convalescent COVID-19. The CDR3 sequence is CSVLGQSYNEQFF. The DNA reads TGCAGCGTTCTAGGACAATCCTACAATGAGCAGTTCTTC.